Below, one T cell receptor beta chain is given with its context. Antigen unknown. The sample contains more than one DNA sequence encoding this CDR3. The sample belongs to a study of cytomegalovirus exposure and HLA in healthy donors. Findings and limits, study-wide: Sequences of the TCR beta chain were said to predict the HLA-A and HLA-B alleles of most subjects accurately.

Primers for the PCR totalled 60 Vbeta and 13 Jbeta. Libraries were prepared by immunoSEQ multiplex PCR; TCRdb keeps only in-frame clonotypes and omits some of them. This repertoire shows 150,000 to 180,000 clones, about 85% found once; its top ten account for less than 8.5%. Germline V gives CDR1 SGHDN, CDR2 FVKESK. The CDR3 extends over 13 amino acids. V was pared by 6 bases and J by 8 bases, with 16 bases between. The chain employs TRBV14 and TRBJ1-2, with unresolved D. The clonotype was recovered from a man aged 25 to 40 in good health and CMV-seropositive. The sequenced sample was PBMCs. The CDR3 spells CASSQDTEGGYTF. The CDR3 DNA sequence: TGTGCCAGCAGTCAGGATACTGAGGGAGGCTACACCTTC.